This is a list of T cell receptor beta chains from one sample in a study of blood T cell repertoires in COVID-19. Generated by immunoSEQ multiplex PCR, the TCRdb table keeps only in-frame clones and is missing some. The sample carries 150,000 to 200,000 clones, roughly nine tenths recorded once. Sequencing was done on a sample of peripheral blood. All receptors derive from a man between 60 and 75 years old with active or convalescent COVID-19. The CDR3 runs from the conserved cysteine through the conserved F or W. D genes are given only for firm matches. Size is stated for part of the rows, as once, few or many counts, or as a class when the clone is expanded.

j_gene,d_gene,abundance,v_gene,CDR3aa,CDR3nt
TRBJ1-4,NA,NA,TRBV5-3,CAIISGDYEKLFF,TGTGCCATAATATCCGGGGACTATGAAAAACTGTTTTTT
TRBJ1-2,NA,NA,TRBV5-1,CASSLSRDNYGYTF,TGCGCCAGCAGCTTGTCCCGGGATAACTATGGCTACACCTTC
TRBJ1-1,TRBD1,NA,TRBV27,CASSNDRVGTEAFF,TGTGCCAGCAGTAACGACAGGGTTGGCACTGAAGCTTTCTTT
TRBJ1-1,NA,NA,TRBV30,CAWSVMGVNTEAFF,TGTGCCTGGAGTGTTATGGGAGTCAACACTGAAGCTTTCTTT
TRBJ2-3,TRBD1,NA,TRBV4-2,CASSQEGQGLGTQYF,TGTGCCAGCAGCCAAGAGGGACAGGGCCTCGGTACGCAGTATTTT
TRBJ2-1,TRBD2,NA,TRBV24-1,CATSETSGGRSYNEQFF,TGTGCCACCAGTGAGACTAGCGGGGGCCGCTCCTACAATGAGCAGTTCTTC
TRBJ2-1,NA,once,TRBV7-9,CASSLGYLNEQFF,TGTGCCAGCAGCTTGGGCTACCTTAATGAGCAGTTCTTC
TRBJ1-5,TRBD1,NA,TRBV15,CATSRQGQGNQPQHF,TGTGCCACCAGCAGACAGGGACAGGGGAATCAGCCCCAGCATTTT
TRBJ2-1,NA,NA,TRBV29-1,CSVASGYNEQFF,TGCAGCGTGGCTAGTGGCTACAATGAGCAGTTCTTC
TRBJ1-4,TRBD1,few,TRBV6-1,CASSGRGQGSSEKLFF,TGTGCCAGCAGTGGTCGAGGACAGGGGAGTAGCGAAAAACTGTTTTTT
TRBJ2-7,NA,NA,TRBV7-2,CASSPLHRVSEQYF,TGTGCCAGCAGCCCCCTCCACAGGGTAAGCGAGCAGTACTTC
TRBJ2-1,NA,NA,TRBV18,CASSPGASSYNEQFF,TGTGCCAGCTCACCGGGGGCTAGCTCCTACAATGAGCAGTTCTTC
TRBJ2-1,TRBD2,few,TRBV20-1,CSARDTGGLFF,TGCAGTGCTAGAGATACGGGGGGTCTGTTCTTC
TRBJ2-5,NA,few,TRBV2,CASRANGYETQYF,TGTGCCAGCAGGGCGAACGGGTATGAGACCCAGTACTTC
TRBJ1-6,TRBD1,few,TRBV2,CASNRDRGVSPLHF,TGTGCCAGCAACCGGGACAGGGGGGTGTCACCCCTCCACTTT
TRBJ1-2,NA,NA,TRBV25-1,CASSDNSYGYTF,TGTGCCAGCAGTGATAACAGTTATGGCTACACCTTC
TRBJ2-3,TRBD2,NA,TRBV9,CASSPTPGRADTQYF,TGTGCCAGCAGCCCCACCCCAGGGAGGGCAGATACGCAGTATTTT
TRBJ1-2,NA,NA,TRBV2,CASSDFIYGYTF,TGTGCCAGCAGTGATTTCATCTATGGCTACACCTTC
TRBJ1-1,NA,NA,TRBV29-1,CSVVGAGAHRPQAFF,TGCAGCGTTGTGGGGGCAGGGGCTCACCGCCCTCAAGCTTTCTTT
TRBJ1-2,NA,NA,TRBV7-9,CASSLQGFDGYTF,TGTGCCAGCAGCTTACAGGGGTTCGATGGCTACACCTTC
TRBJ1-3,NA,NA,TRBV7-9,CASSLNNFSGNTIYF,TGTGCCAGCAGCTTAAATAATTTCTCCGGAAACACCATATATTTT
TRBJ2-7,TRBD2,NA,TRBV27,CASRDGGGDYEQYF,TGTGCCAGCAGGGATGGGGGGGGAGACTACGAGCAGTACTTC
TRBJ1-1,TRBD1,NA,TRBV5-1,CASSVRGQKNTEAFF,TGCGCCAGTAGTGTCAGGGGACAGAAAAACACTGAAGCTTTCTTT
TRBJ1-2,NA,NA,TRBV5-4,CASSDYGYGYTF,TGTGCCAGCAGCGACTATGGATATGGCTACACCTTC
TRBJ1-1,TRBD1,NA,TRBV15,CATSRIPTGGTEAFF,TGTGCCACCAGCAGAATTCCGACAGGGGGCACTGAAGCTTTCTTT
TRBJ2-2,TRBD2,NA,TRBV4-1,CASRPQTSGVGELFF,TGCGCCAGCAGGCCCCAGACTAGCGGAGTCGGGGAGCTGTTTTTT
TRBJ2-7,NA,NA,TRBV6-1,CASSDWAGVSYEQYF,TGTGCCAGCAGTGATTGGGCGGGTGTCTCCTACGAGCAGTACTTC
TRBJ2-7,TRBD1,few,TRBV9,CASSVGTGGPNSYEQYF,TGTGCCAGCAGCGTGGGGACAGGGGGTCCAAACTCCTACGAGCAGTACTTC
TRBJ2-2,NA,NA,TRBV7-3,CASSLIANTGELFF,TGTGCCAGCAGCTTAATCGCGAACACCGGGGAGCTGTTTTTT
TRBJ2-7,NA,NA,TRBV4-1,CASSQDNRVDWNEQYF,TGCGCCAGCAGCCAAGATAACAGGGTGGATTGGAACGAGCAGTACTTC
TRBJ2-1,TRBD1,NA,TRBV3-1/TRBV3-2,CASSPGQGNEQFF,TGTGCCAGCAGCCCTGGACAGGGCAATGAGCAGTTCTTC
TRBJ2-7,TRBD1,NA,TRBV7-2,CASSTQDRGDYEQYF,TGTGCCAGCAGCACCCAGGACAGGGGAGATTACGAGCAGTACTTC
TRBJ1-1,TRBD1,NA,TRBV18,CASSPGTGRREAFF,TGTGCCAGCTCACCGGGGACAGGGCGTCGTGAAGCTTTCTTT
TRBJ2-5,TRBD2,NA,TRBV7-9,CASTWTSGGQETQYF,TGTGCCAGCACCTGGACTAGCGGGGGGCAAGAGACCCAGTACTTC
TRBJ2-3,NA,NA,TRBV29-1,CSVYRNTDTQYF,TGCAGCGTCTACAGGAACACAGATACGCAGTATTTT
TRBJ2-3,NA,NA,TRBV11-3,CASSPEWGADTQYF,TGTGCCAGCAGCCCCGAGTGGGGCGCAGATACGCAGTATTTT
TRBJ1-2,NA,NA,TRBV19,CASSTRDPQGHYGYTF,TGTGCCAGTAGTACCCGTGACCCACAGGGACACTATGGCTACACCTTC
TRBJ2-5,TRBD2,once,TRBV4-1,CASSSGTSGGPGETQYF,TGCGCCAGCAGCTCCGGGACTAGCGGGGGGCCGGGGGAGACCCAGTACTTC
TRBJ2-3,NA,NA,TRBV19,CASSKEFTTGTQYF,TGTGCCAGTAGTAAAGAATTTACGACAGGTACGCAGTATTTT
TRBJ1-3,NA,NA,TRBV19,CASTPFWGTSSGNTIYF,TGTGCCAGTACTCCATTCTGGGGCACCTCCTCTGGAAACACCATATATTTT
TRBJ1-1,NA,NA,TRBV15,CATSSGGGFGEAFF,TGTGCCACCAGCAGCGGGGGTGGGTTCGGTGAAGCTTTCTTT
TRBJ2-7,NA,NA,TRBV5-1,CASSSGYEQYF,TGCGCCAGCAGCTCCGGCTACGAGCAGTACTTC
TRBJ2-2,TRBD1,once,TRBV7-3,CASSLMAGGTGELFF,TGTGCCAGCAGCTTAATGGCAGGGGGCACCGGGGAGCTGTTTTTT
TRBJ1-2,NA,NA,TRBV5-6,CASSQWGRDYGYTF,TGTGCCAGCAGCCAATGGGGGAGGGACTATGGCTACACCTTC
TRBJ1-6,NA,NA,TRBV7-9,CASSLAAGSGNSPLHF,TGTGCCAGCAGCTTGGCCGCAGGGTCAGGGAATTCACCCCTCCACTTT
TRBJ2-1,TRBD2,NA,TRBV5-5,CASSRPWSGGPNEQFF,TGTGCCAGCAGCAGACCTTGGAGCGGGGGACCCAATGAGCAGTTCTTC
TRBJ2-5,NA,NA,TRBV5-1,CASRNREGETQYF,TGCGCCAGCAGAAATCGGGAAGGGGAGACCCAGTACTTC
TRBJ2-7,NA,NA,TRBV2,CASSFFGSSYEQYF,TGTGCCAGCAGTTTTTTCGGGTCCTCCTACGAGCAGTACTTC
TRBJ2-3,NA,once,TRBV6-5,CASSYVPSADTQYF,TGTGCCAGCAGTTACGTCCCTTCCGCAGATACGCAGTATTTT
TRBJ2-5,TRBD1,NA,TRBV6-6,CASSYTTGTGETQYF,TGTGCCAGCAGTTACACAACCGGGACAGGAGAGACCCAGTACTTC
TRBJ1-6,NA,NA,TRBV6-5,CASSYSNRENSPLHF,TGTGCCAGCAGTTACTCTAATCGGGAAAATTCACCCCTCCACTTT
TRBJ2-4,TRBD2,NA,TRBV19,CASNAGGRNIQYF,TGTGCCAGTAACGCGGGGGGGAGGAACATTCAGTACTTC
TRBJ1-4,NA,NA,TRBV6-1,CASSEGQVEAEKLFF,TGTGCCAGCAGTGAAGGACAGGTGGAGGCTGAAAAACTGTTTTTT
TRBJ1-5,TRBD1,NA,TRBV9,CASSDQGALSNQPQHF,TGTGCCAGCAGCGACCAGGGGGCCTTAAGCAATCAGCCCCAGCATTTT